This passage covers 20 T cell receptor beta chains from one sample sequenced in a study of blood T cell dynamics during melanoma immunotherapy. Here immunoSEQ multiplex PCR was the method, and the copy in TCRdb shows in-frame clones only, minus some. The sample has more than 10,000 clones; about four fifths are singletons. Time point defined: pre-treatment baseline. The sequences come from blood, collected from a patient treated with checkpoint blockade. These receptors originate from a human donor with melanoma.

The chain couples TRBV6-5 to TRBJ1-2; D ambiguous. CDR3 length: 12 residues. Germline V CDR1 and CDR2: MNHEY, SVGAGI. V was pared by 6 bases and J by 6 bases, with 11 bases between. CDR3 nucleotide sequence: TGTGCCAGCAGGGCGGACGGAGATGGCTACACCTTC. It translates to CASRADGDGYTF.

This chain connects TRBV28 to TRBJ2-5, with D possibly TRBD1 on 6 matching bases. The germline V gene encodes CDR1 MDHEN and CDR2 SYDVKM. The CDR3 length is 16 residues. Trimming cost V 5 bases and J 5 bases, with 21 bases left between them. CDR3 sequence: CASSPRGGRGGETQYF. In nucleotides, the CDR3 is TGTGCCAGCAGTCCCCGTGGAGGCAGGGGCGGGGAGACCCAGTACTTC.

This chain connects TRBV7-2 to TRBJ2-1, with 8 bases aligning to TRBD1. CDR3 size: 12 residues. CDR1 SGHTA and CDR2 FQGNSA come from the germline V gene. The V gene end was trimmed by 5 bases and the J gene end by 10 bases; junction bases not matched to a gene: 4. The CDR3 DNA follows: TGTGCCAGCAGCCTGACAGGGGTCGAGCAGTTCTTC. It codes for CASSLTGVEQFF.

The chain combines TRBV5-5 with TRBJ2-1, with 11 bases that match TRBD2. Germline V gene sequence: CDR1 SGHKS, CDR2 YYEKEE (reference sequence). After removal of 4 bases from V and 1 base from J, the junction contained 4 bases not matched to a gene. The CDR3 has 16 residues. The CDR3 coding sequence is TGTGCCAGCAGCCCGGGACTAGCGGAATCCTACAATGAGCAGTTCTTC. This gives the protein CASSPGLAESYNEQFF.

V gene TRBV7-2 combines with J gene TRBJ2-5; 12 bases line up with TRBD1. Unmatched junction bases numbered 11, after V lost 1 base and J lost 5 bases. The CDR3 loop spans 18 amino acids. Per the germline V gene, CDR1 is SGHTA and CDR2 is FQGNSA. The CDR3 loop reads CASSLGSIGTGGRETQYF. The CDR3 DNA follows: TGTGCCAGCAGCTTAGGTTCCATTGGGACAGGGGGCCGGGAGACCCAGTACTTC.

This clone was seen only a few times. This chain uses TRBV10-2 with TRBJ1-3; perhaps TRBD1 as D (5 bases). Germline V gives CDR1 WSHSY, CDR2 SAAADI. This CDR3 is built from 14 residues. V lost 0 bases to trimming and J lost 8 bases, with 11 bases between them. DNA for the CDR3: TGCGCCAGCAGTGAGTCAAGGGGTCGTCACACCATATATTTT. It specifies CASSESRGRHTIYF.

A single count supports this clone. The chain is built from TRBV7-3 and TRBJ2-1; 7 bases are shared with TRBD1. CDR1 is SGHTA, CDR2 FQGTGA, per germline. The CDR3 covers 13 residues. J gave up 6 bases and V 5 bases, and 4 bases lay outside the gene matches. The CDR3 sequence: CASSPGTVNEQFF. CDR3 nucleotides: TGTGCCAGCAGCCCCGGGACAGTCAATGAGCAGTTCTTC.

This clone was detected only a few times. The rearrangement uses TRBV9 and TRBJ1-2, with no clear D. Germline-derived CDR1 and CDR2 are SGDLS and YYNGEE. The CDR3 runs to 14 residues. The V end was cut by 0 bases, the J end by 9 bases, with 15 bases between. CDR3 DNA: TGTGCCAGCAGCGTAGAGCCAGGCCTTGCCCGCTACACCTTC. This translates into CASSVEPGLARYTF.

The V gene is TRBV29-1, the J gene TRBJ1-2, with D perhaps TRBD1 (6 bases). Germline loops: CDR1 SQVTM, CDR2 ANQGSEA. Trimming left V 4 bases short and J 10 bases short, with 22 bases between. The CDR3 has 14 amino acids. CDR3 residues: CSVGLGARYVDYTF. Written as DNA, the CDR3 is TGCAGCGTTGGGTTGGGGGCCCGCTATGTTGACTACACCTTC.

The chain couples TRBV19 to TRBJ1-2; 10 bases fit TRBD1. The CDR3 covers 13 residues. Germline trimming cut 7 bases from V and 8 bases from J; bases unmatched to any gene: 7. CDR1 and CDR2 from the germline V gene are LNHDA and SQIVND (reference sequence). The CDR3 nucleotides are TGTGCCAGTACCTCGACAGGGGGCGAGGGCTACACCTTC. This translates into CASTSTGGEGYTF. Drawing the rest from reference TRBV19 and TRBJ1-2, the complete variable domain is DGGITQSPKYLFRKEGQNVTLSCEQNLNHDAMYWYRQDPGQGLRLIYYSQIVNDFQKGDIAEGYSVSREKKESFPLTVTSAQKNPTAFYLCASTSTGGEGYTFGSGTRLTVV.

The chain recombines TRBV5-6 with TRBJ1-2, with D uncertain. Trimming removed 3 bases from V and 2 bases from J, with 20 bases in between. This CDR3 has 17 amino acids. Germline assignment: CDR1 SGHDT and CDR2 YYEEEE. The CDR3 DNA reads as TGTGCCAGCAGCTCCGCCCGGCGAGGTGATTTGAACTATGGCTACACCTTC. Amino acid sequence: CASSSARRGDLNYGYTF.

The chain combines TRBV25-1 with TRBJ1-1; D possibly corresponds to TRBD1 (5 bases). V gave up 1 base and J gave up 6 bases, with 12 bases separating them. The CDR3 loop spans 14 amino acids. Looked up from germline, CDR1 is MGHDK and CDR2 is SYGVNS. CDR3: CASSESGDASEAFF. CDR3 bases: TGTGCCAGCAGTGAATCGGGGGACGCCTCTGAAGCTTTCTTT.

V gene TRBV5-6 combines with J gene TRBJ2-3; 12 bases are a match to TRBD2. CDR1 is SGHDT, CDR2 YYEEEE, per germline. This CDR3 has 16 amino acids. The J segment lost 4 bases and the V segment lost 5 bases, leaving 8 bases of the junction unmatched. The CDR3 nucleotides are TGTGCCAGCAGACTGCAGCTAGCGGGGGGGCCAGATACGCAGTATTTT. Translating it yields CASRLQLAGGPDTQYF.

V is TRBV28 and J is TRBJ1-5; D is unclear. CDR3 length: 11 residues. Germline V gene lookup returns CDR1 MDHEN and CDR2 SYDVKM. V lost 6 bases to trimming and J lost 8 bases, with 8 bases between them. The CDR3 spells CASSGKEPQHF. DNA for the CDR3: TGTGCCAGCAGCGGTAAGGAGCCCCAGCATTTT.

This chain links TRBV28 with TRBJ1-1; TRBD1 agrees at 10 bases. There are 15 residues in the CDR3. The trim removed 1 base at V and 7 bases at J, leaving 6 bases unmatched. In germline, CDR1 is MDHEN, CDR2 SYDVKM. The CDR3: CASSLSDRGTGEAFF. The DNA of the CDR3 is TGTGCCAGCAGTTTATCGGACAGGGGGACGGGTGAAGCTTTCTTT.

The genes are TRBV11-3 and TRBJ1-2, with a weak D call TRBD1 (5 bases). The CDR3 runs 14 residues. Germline-derived CDR1 and CDR2 are SGHNT and YENEEA. Trimming stripped 5 bases from V and 3 bases from J, with 13 bases between. The CDR3 is CASSPRRGDYGYTF. The CDR3 DNA is TGTGCCAGCAGCCCCAGACGGGGCGACTATGGCTACACCTTC.

The V gene is TRBV18, the J gene TRBJ2-2; D is uncertain. Germline-derived CDR1 and CDR2 are KGHSH and LQKENI. V was shortened by 2 bases and J by 5 bases, with 9 bases between the two germline ends. CDR3 length: 14 amino acids. The DNA of the CDR3 is TGTGCCAGCTCACCATCTGGGCGGACCGGGGAGCTGTTTTTT. This encodes CASSPSGRTGELFF.

This chain joins TRBV25-1 and TRBJ1-1, with TRBD1 identical over 7 bases. The CDR3 spans 15 residues. V lost 7 bases, J lost 3 bases, and 11 bases stayed unmatched. Looked up from germline, CDR1 is MGHDK and CDR2 is SYGVNS. The CDR3 loop is CASTDRDLLDTEAFF. In DNA form, the CDR3 reads TGTGCCAGCACCGACAGGGACCTTTTGGACACTGAAGCTTTCTTT.

This clone is a singleton in its sample. The rearrangement links TRBV30 to TRBJ2-7, with D perhaps assigned TRBD1 or TRBD2 (5 bases each). The CDR3 has 12 residues. V was clipped by 4 bases and J by 7 bases, with 14 bases between them. Germline V gene sequence: CDR1 GTSNPN, CDR2 SVGIG (reference sequence). This chain's CDR3 is CAWKGRGGEQYF. The CDR3 nucleotides read TGTGCCTGGAAAGGTCGTGGGGGAGAGCAGTACTTC.

The rearrangement joins TRBV16 to TRBJ2-5; D not certain. Germline CDR1 and CDR2: KGHSY and FQNENV. Trimming stripped 4 bases from V and 5 bases from J, with 8 bases between. CDR3 size: 12 residues. The CDR3 DNA reads TGTGCCAGCAGCCGTAATAGGGAGACCCAGTACTTC. It codes for CASSRNRETQYF.